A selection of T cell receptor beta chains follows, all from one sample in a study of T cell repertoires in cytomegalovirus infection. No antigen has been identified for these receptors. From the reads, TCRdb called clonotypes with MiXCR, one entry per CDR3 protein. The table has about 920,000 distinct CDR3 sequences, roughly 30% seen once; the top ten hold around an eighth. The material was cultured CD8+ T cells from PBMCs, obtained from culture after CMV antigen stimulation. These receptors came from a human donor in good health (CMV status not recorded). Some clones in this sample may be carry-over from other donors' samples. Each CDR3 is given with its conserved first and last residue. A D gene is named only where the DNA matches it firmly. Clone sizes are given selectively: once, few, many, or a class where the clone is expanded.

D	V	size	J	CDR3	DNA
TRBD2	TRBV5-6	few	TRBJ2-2	CASSFSGGPGRPGELFF	TGTGCCAGCAGCTTTAGCGGGGGGCCCGGTAGGCCCGGGGAGCTGTTTTTT
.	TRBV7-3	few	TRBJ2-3	CASSRDTDTQYF	TGTGCCAGCAGCCGAGACACAGATACGCAGTATTTT
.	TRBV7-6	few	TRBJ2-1	CASSFRAASSYNEQFF	TGTGCCAGCAGCTTTAGAGCGGCAAGCTCCTACAATGAGCAGTTCTTC
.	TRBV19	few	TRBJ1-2	CASSINPNYGYTF	TGTGCCAGTAGTATAAACCCGAACTATGGCTACACCTTC
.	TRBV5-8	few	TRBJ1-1	CASSLGHGNVGTEAFF	TGTGCCAGCAGCCTGGGACACGGCAACGTCGGGACTGAAGCTTTCTTT
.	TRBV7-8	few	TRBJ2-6	CASSLADSTPGANVLTF	TGTGCCAGCAGCTTAGCCGACAGCACACCTGGGGCCAACGTCCTGACTTTC
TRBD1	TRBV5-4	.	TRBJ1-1	CASSNGQAGYTEAFF	TGTGCCAGCAGCAATGGACAGGCGGGTTACACTGAAGCTTTCTTT
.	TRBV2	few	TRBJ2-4	CASPPGPTRGKNIQYF	TGTGCCAGCCCCCCTGGACCCACTAGGGGCAAAAACATTCAGTACTTC
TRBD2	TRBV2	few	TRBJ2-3	CASSERVAGGPSTDTQYF	TGTGCCAGCAGTGAAAGGGTAGCGGGGGGGCCGAGCACAGATACGCAGTATTTT
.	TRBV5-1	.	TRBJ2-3	CASSLAWVSSTDTQYF	TGCGCCAGCAGCTTGGCCTGGGTGTCCAGCACAGATACGCAGTATTTT
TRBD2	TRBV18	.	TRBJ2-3	CASSPSDWTSGADTQYF	TGTGCCAGCTCACCTTCTGACTGGACTAGCGGGGCGGATACGCAGTATTTT